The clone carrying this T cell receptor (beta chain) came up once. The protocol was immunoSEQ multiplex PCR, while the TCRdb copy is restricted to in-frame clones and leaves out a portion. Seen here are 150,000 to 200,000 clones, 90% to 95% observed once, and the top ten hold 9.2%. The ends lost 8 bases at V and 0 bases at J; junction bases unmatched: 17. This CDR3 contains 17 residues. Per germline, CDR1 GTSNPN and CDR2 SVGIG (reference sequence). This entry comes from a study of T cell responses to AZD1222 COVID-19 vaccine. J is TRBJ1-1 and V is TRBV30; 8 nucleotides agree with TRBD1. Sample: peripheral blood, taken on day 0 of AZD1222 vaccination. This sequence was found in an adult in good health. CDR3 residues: CAARQGSLDLMNTEAFF. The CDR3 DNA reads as TGTGCCGCCCGACAGGGGTCCCTCGACTTGATGAACACTGAAGCTTTCTTT. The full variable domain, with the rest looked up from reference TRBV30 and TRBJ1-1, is SQTIHQWPATLVQPVGSPLSLECTVEGTSNPNLYWYRQAAGRGLQLLFYSVGIGQISSEVPQNLSASRPQDRQFILSSKKLLLSDSGFYLCAARQGSLDLMNTEAFFGQGTRLTVV.